This T cell receptor (beta chain) comes out of a study of a mutant IDH1 vaccine in newly diagnosed glioma. Overall study: Administration of eight vaccinations to patients took place in weeks 1, 3, 5, 7, 11, 15, 19, 23. Receipt of radiotherapy, temozolomide, or both preceded the study, and most received both. Study-wide findings and caveats: Pseudoprogression appeared unlinked to shifts in leading peripheral T cell clonotypes. Vaccine-induced responses were seen in less than 95% of patients, spanning several MHC alleles.

Clones were read by immunoSEQ multiplex PCR, and TCRdb kept only the in-frame ones, dropping some. The data show almost 85,000 clones, approximately 85% seen once. Time point defined: week 23, last vaccination. All doses held 300 ug of mutant IDH1 20-mer peptide, with topical imiquimod. Points on this clone: What it binds is not known.

The receptor was derived from a man aged 25 to 45 with glioma. Some clones in this sample may be carry-over from other donors' samples. The sequencing used PBMCs, collected from a glioma patient whose treatment included an IDH1 peptide vaccine.

The CDR3 reads CASSSTLGTGNEKLFF. CDR3 in DNA: TGTGCCAGCAGCTCAACTTTAGGGACAGGGAACGAAAAACTGTTTTTT. V and J are TRBV7-9 and TRBJ1-4; 9 nucleotides match TRBD1. The V and J ends lost 4 bases and 8 bases, in that order; junction bases with no gene match: 11. Germline V gives CDR1 SEHNR, CDR2 FQNEAQ (reference sequence). CDR3 length equals 16 residues.